The entry below gives a single T cell receptor beta chain sequence along with its context. Its antigen is as yet unknown. The data were taken from a study of T cell responses to AZD1222 COVID-19 vaccine. Clones were sequenced by immunoSEQ multiplex PCR, and TCRdb holds only the in-frame ones, with some missing. The table records around 180,000 clones, 90% to 95% of them present only once. Germline CDR1 LGHNA, CDR2 YNFKEQ. The V end lost 3 bases, the J end lost 8 bases, and 16 bases lay between the germline ends. This CDR3 is built from 14 residues. Overall study results and limits: Among AZD1222 vaccinees, only five or six were seropositive at baseline. Of spike-specific TCRs, nearly half reportedly target regions left unmutated in variants. Among the donors, most were white British and more were female, and clonal diversity was possibly underestimated.

Sequenced material: peripheral blood, taken on day 0 of AZD1222 vaccination. This chain joins TRBV4-2 and TRBJ1-2; D gene unclear. This clonotype was sampled from an adult in good health. This CDR3 is CASSQDTGQKGYTF. The CDR3 nucleotides are TGTGCCAGCAGCCAGGATACGGGTCAGAAAGGCTACACCTTC.